These 13 T cell receptor beta chains share one sample of origin, sequenced in a study of T cells in Graves' hyperthyroidism and ophthalmopathy. Using RNA transcripts as the source, TCR beta CDR3 regions were amplified. A first-round RT-PCR of the TCR CDR3 used the HTBI primer set. TCRdb reprocessed the multiplex PCR reads with MiXCR, giving one entry per CDR3 protein. The sample holds some 720,000 distinct CDR3 sequences; over 15% are singletons and the top ten take around 8%. Sequencing was carried out using blood. These receptors all come from a man between 18 and 35 years old with Graves' hyperthyroidism.

This clonotype was seen only a few times. V gene TRBV12-3 or TRBV12-4 combines with J gene TRBJ1-5; D not resolved. Trimming stripped 1 base from V and 2 bases from J, with 9 bases between. The CDR3 is 15 residues long. The CDR3 sequence: CASSLVGWGNQPQHF. The CDR3, as DNA: TGTGCCAGCAGTTTAGTAGGTTGGGGCAATCAGCCCCAGCATTTT.

The chain recombines TRBV2 with TRBJ2-2, with 12 bases matching TRBD2. The CDR3 runs to 16 residues. CDR1 is SNHLY and CDR2 is FYNNEI in the germline V gene. J lost 5 bases, V lost 1 base, and 2 bases had no gene match. CDR3 sequence (DNA): TGTGCCAGCAGTGAAGGGACTAGCGGGATGACCGGGGAGCTGTTTTTT. It yields the protein CASSEGTSGMTGELFF.

The chain employs TRBV2 and TRBJ2-7; 8 nucleotides line up with TRBD1. V shed 4 bases and J 4 bases; nucleotides not matched to a gene: 9. The CDR3 runs to 15 residues. CDR1 SNHLY and CDR2 FYNNEI come from the germline V gene. CDR3 loop: CASSARTGTRYEQYF. CDR3 nucleotides: TGTGCCAGCAGTGCGCGGACAGGGACGAGGTACGAGCAGTACTTC.

The chain links TRBV19 to TRBJ2-7, with D possibly being TRBD2 (5 bases). Germline CDR1 and CDR2: LNHDA and SQIVND (reference sequence). This CDR3 has 15 residues. Trimming cost V 7 bases and J 0 bases, with 16 bases left between them. CDR3 amino acids: CASTRTYLSSYEQYF. The CDR3 nucleotides are TGTGCCAGTACTCGGACTTACCTTAGCTCCTACGAGCAGTACTTC.

This clonotype was counted only a few times. The chain uses TRBV6-5 and TRBJ2-5; D unresolved. Trimming cost V 1 base and J 0 bases, with 3 bases left between them. This CDR3 is 13 amino acids long. Germline V lookup: CDR1 MNHEY, CDR2 SVGAGI. The CDR3 sequence: CASSYYNQETQYF. CDR3 bases: TGTGCCAGCAGTTACTACAACCAAGAGACCCAGTACTTC.

This clonotype was seen many times. The chain combines TRBV28 with TRBJ2-1; maybe TRBD2 (5 bases). Germline V gives CDR1 MDHEN, CDR2 SYDVKM. Between the trimmed V and J ends, which lost 7 bases and 2 bases, there was a span of 24 bases. This CDR3 is 18 amino acids long. In nucleotides, the CDR3 is TGTGCCAGCACTTCAACCACCACAACTAGACTTACCTACAATGAGCAGTTCTTC. Its translation is CASTSTTTTRLTYNEQFF.

The rearrangement links TRBV3-1 to TRBJ1-1; D remains ambiguous. Germline assignment: CDR1 LGHDT and CDR2 YNNKEL (reference sequence). The CDR3 runs 12 residues. The V end lost 0 bases, the J end lost 8 bases, and 7 bases lay between the germline ends. The CDR3 sequence is CASSQDSREAFF. As DNA, the CDR3 is TGTGCCAGCAGCCAAGATTCGAGGGAAGCTTTCTTT. Looking up the rest from reference TRBV3-1 and TRBJ1-1 gives the full variable domain: DTAVSQTPKYLVTQMGNDKSIKCEQNLGHDTMYWYKQDSKKFLKIMFSYNNKELIINETVPNRFSPKSPDKAHLNLHINSLELGDSAVYFCASSQDSREAFFGQGTRLTVV.

At least ten counts were recorded for this clonotype. This sequence joins TRBV3-1 and TRBJ2-7, with a tentative D call TRBD1 (6 bases). The CDR3 runs 13 residues. Germline-derived CDR1 and CDR2 are LGHDT and YNNKEL (reference sequence). The V end was cut by 3 bases, the J end by 2 bases, with 8 bases between. CDR3 coding DNA: TGTGCCAGCAGCCACAGGGGAGCCTACGAGCAGTACTTC. The encoded protein is CASSHRGAYEQYF.

Comment on this clonotype: A read error may explain this, as a much larger clone is one base away. This chain joins TRBV7-3 and TRBJ1-1, with no clear D. Germline V gene lookup returns CDR1 SGHTA and CDR2 FQGTGA. V was shortened by 2 bases and J by 4 bases, with 8 bases between the two germline ends. CDR3 length: 13 residues. CDR3 residues: CASSLASATEAFF. The CDR3 DNA sequence: TGTGCCAGCAGCTTAGCGTCTGCCACTGAAGCTTTCTTT.

This clonotype was seen at least ten times. The V call is TRBV30, the J call TRBJ1-2; possibly TRBD1 for D (5 bases). CDR1 GTSNPN and CDR2 SVGIG come from the germline V gene (reference sequence). The CDR3 is 13 amino acids. With 2 bases removed from V and 6 bases from J, the gap between germline ends came to 13 bases. CDR3 in amino acids: CAWSKGQTDGYTF. CDR3 sequence (DNA): TGTGCCTGGAGTAAAGGGCAGACAGATGGCTACACCTTC.

The chain is built from TRBV5-1 and TRBJ2-7; a weak D match, TRBD1 (6 bases). V was shortened by 4 bases and J by 2 bases, with 16 bases between the two germline ends. The CDR3 consists of 15 residues. Germline V gives CDR1 SGHRS, CDR2 YFSETQ. In DNA form, the CDR3 reads TGCGCCAGCAGCCCCCTACAGGGTACGGCCTACGAGCAGTACTTC. This gives the protein CASSPLQGTAYEQYF.

This clonotype was counted ten times or more. The chain recombines TRBV20-1 with TRBJ1-1, with no clear D. The CDR3 sequence is 12 residues long. Between the trimmed V and J ends, which lost 1 base and 4 bases, there was a span of 7 bases. Germline CDR1 reads DFQATT; CDR2 reads SNEGSKA (reference sequence). The chain's CDR3 is CSARGTGTEAFF. The CDR3 DNA is TGCAGTGCTAGAGGAACGGGCACTGAAGCTTTCTTT.

This clonotype was recorded at least ten times. The gene calls are TRBV30 and TRBJ2-2, with no clear D. The CDR3 loop spans 11 amino acids. CDR1 and CDR2 from the germline V gene are GTSNPN and SVGIG (reference sequence). V lost 1 base and J lost 6, with 3 bases in between. The CDR3 DNA sequence: TGTGCCTGGAGTGCTGCCGGGGAGCTGTTTTTT. This gives the protein CAWSAAGELFF.